A selection of T cell receptor beta chains follows, all from one sample in a study of T cells in localized non-small cell lung cancer. Sequenced by immunoSEQ multiplex PCR; TCRdb stores in-frame clones only, minus some. This sample has tens of thousands of clones, with 75% to 95% found just once. Source: peripheral blood, taken before any cancer treatment. These receptors all come from an older female donor with stage I lung adenocarcinoma. Both conserved end residues are part of each CDR3. The D gene is left open where the match is weak. The size field is filled for only some rows; it gives once, few, many or a size class.

.	.	TRBJ2-1	TRBV5-1	TGCGCCAGCAGCTTGGACTACAGGGAACGGTTCTTC	CASSLDYRERFF
.	.	TRBJ1-4	TRBV7-2	TGTGCCAGCAGCTTAGGGGGCAGCACTAATGAAAAACTGTTTTTT	CASSLGGSTNEKLFF
.	once	TRBJ2-6	TRBV5-5	TGTGCCAGCAGCTCACTTACAGGGTCCCCTGGGGCCAACGTCCTGACTTTC	CASSSLTGSPGANVLTF
TRBD2	.	TRBJ2-3	TRBV29-1	TGCAGCGTCGCCGCGTGGGGGGGACGCACAGATACGCAGTATTTT	CSVAAWGGRTDTQYF
.	.	TRBJ1-1	TRBV11-2	TGTGCCAGCAGCCGCATTCTTGAGGCAGAAGCTTTCTTT	CASSRILEAEAFF
TRBD1	.	TRBJ1-3	TRBV5-1	TGCGCCAGCAGCTTGGCGGGACAGGGTGGAAACACCATATATTTT	CASSLAGQGGNTIYF
TRBD1	.	TRBJ2-5	TRBV6-5	TGTGCCAGCAGTTACGGGACAGCCCAAGAGACCCAGTACTTC	CASSYGTAQETQYF
.	.	TRBJ1-5	TRBV4-1	TGCGCCAGCAGCCAAGCCAACAGCAATCAGCCCCAGCATTTT	CASSQANSNQPQHF
.	.	TRBJ1-5	TRBV4-1	TGCGCCAGCAGCTGGGAGATCGGCAATCAGCCCCAGCATTTT	CASSWEIGNQPQHF
TRBD1	.	TRBJ2-1	TRBV11-1	TGTGCCAGCAGCTCCAGGCTGGGGGACAGCGACGAAAATGAGCAGTTCTTC	CASSSRLGDSDENEQFF
TRBD1	.	TRBJ1-2	TRBV6-5	TGTGCCAGCAGTTTGGCAGGGGGGGAAGTCAACTATGGCTACACCTTC	CASSLAGGEVNYGYTF
TRBD2	.	TRBJ2-5	TRBV7-9	TGTGCCAGCAGCTTAAGCGGGGGAGAGACCCAGTACTTC	CASSLSGGETQYF
.	.	TRBJ1-1	TRBV19	TGTGCCAGTAGTATAGGGGGGGCTGACACTGAAGCTTTCTTT	CASSIGGADTEAFF
.	medium-sized	TRBJ2-2	TRBV13	TGTGCCAGCAGCTTAGCGCGGACCGGGGAGCTGTTTTTT	CASSLARTGELFF
.	.	TRBJ1-2	TRBV12-5	TGTGCTAGTGCCTATCGGAGCCTGGGCTATGGCTACACCTTC	CASAYRSLGYGYTF
TRBD1	.	TRBJ1-3	TRBV7-9	TGTGCCAGCATAAGGGGGCTGTCTGGAAACACCATATATTTT	CASIRGLSGNTIYF
.	.	TRBJ1-3	TRBV7-9	TGTGCCAGCAGCTTTGGAACCACCATATATTTT	CASSFGTTIYF
TRBD2	.	TRBJ2-1	TRBV19	TGTGCCAGTAGTCGGCGGATAGCGGGGGACGATGAGCAGTTCTTC	CASSRRIAGDDEQFF
TRBD1	.	TRBJ1-5	TRBV27	TGTGCCAGCAGCTACAGGGGAATCAATCAGCCCCAGCATTTT	CASSYRGINQPQHF
.	.	TRBJ2-3	TRBV28	TGTGCCAGCAGTTTGAAGAAGAGCGGGCCAGATACGCAGTATTTT	CASSLKKSGPDTQYF
.	.	TRBJ1-1	TRBV7-8	TGTGCCAGCAGTTTACAGGAGAACACTGAAGCTTTCTTT	CASSLQENTEAFF
.	.	TRBJ1-1	TRBV5-1	TGCGCCAGCAGCTTACAGGGCAGAACAACTGAAGCTTTCTTT	CASSLQGRTTEAFF
.	.	TRBJ1-5	TRBV19	TGTGCCAGTAGTCCATTCCAGGTAGGAGGTGATCAGCCCCAGCATTTT	CASSPFQVGGDQPQHF
TRBD1	.	TRBJ1-3	TRBV6-1	TGTGCCACCTTCAGGGACAGCTCTGGAAACACCATATATTTT	CATFRDSSGNTIYF